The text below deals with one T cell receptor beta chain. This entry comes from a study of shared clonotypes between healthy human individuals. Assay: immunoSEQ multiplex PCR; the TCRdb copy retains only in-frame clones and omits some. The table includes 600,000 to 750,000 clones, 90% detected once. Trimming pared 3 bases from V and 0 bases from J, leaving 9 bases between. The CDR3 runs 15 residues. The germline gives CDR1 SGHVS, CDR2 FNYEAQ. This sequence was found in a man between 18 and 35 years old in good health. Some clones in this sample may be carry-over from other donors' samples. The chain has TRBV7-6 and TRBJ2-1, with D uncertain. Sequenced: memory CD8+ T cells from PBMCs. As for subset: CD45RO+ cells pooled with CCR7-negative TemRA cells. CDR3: CASSFELSSYNEQFF. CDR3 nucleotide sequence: TGTGCCAGCAGCTTCGAGTTAAGCTCCTACAATGAGCAGTTCTTC.